The next 7 T cell receptor beta chains were all read from a single sample in a study of monozygotic twins with inflammatory bowel disease. TCRdb reanalyzed the 5' RACE reads and collapses them to one entry per CDR3 protein, without DNA. Here the sample table reports approximately 400,000 distinct CDR3 sequences. The sequencing sample was made of blood. The receptors originated from a human donor with ulcerative colitis or Crohn's disease, or a healthy co-twin of an affected twin (not recorded which).

The V gene is TRBV11-2, the J gene TRBJ1-2. Germline-derived CDR1 and CDR2 are SGHAT and FQNNGV. This CDR3 spans 13 amino acids. CDR3 residues: CASSKGGVYGYTF.

J is TRBJ2-7 and V is TRBV7-2; the D call from TCRdb, TRBD1, cannot be confirmed without DNA. The CDR3 length is 14 residues. In germline, CDR1 is SGHTA, CDR2 FQGNSA. The CDR3: CASSLEPGAYEQYF. Drawing the rest from reference TRBV7-2 and TRBJ2-7, the complete variable domain is GAGVSQSPSNKVTEKGKDVELRCDPISGHTALYWYRQSLGQGLEFLIYFQGNSAPDKSGLPSDRFSAERTGGSVSTLTIQRTQQEDSAVYLCASSLEPGAYEQYFGPGTRLTVT.

The V gene is TRBV7-9, the J gene TRBJ2-2; the TCRdb D gene call, TRBD1, has no DNA to confirm it. The CDR3 extends over 17 amino acids. Germline CDR1 SEHNR, CDR2 FQNEAQ (reference sequence). CDR3 sequence: CACSPPLTGMNTGELFF. The variable domain in full, with the rest retrieved from reference TRBV7-9 and TRBJ2-2, is DTGVSQNPRHKITKRGQNVTFRCDPISEHNRLYWYRQTLGQGPEFLTYFQNEAQLEKSRLLSDRFSAERPKGSFSTLEIQRTEQGDSAMYLCACSPPLTGMNTGELFFGEGSRLTVL.

The chain carries TRBV5-4 and TRBJ2-2; TCRdb selects TRBD2, and the lack of DNA leaves this call unchecked. CDR1 and CDR2 (germline): SGHNT, YYREEE (reference sequence). The CDR3 covers 16 residues. The CDR3 protein is CASSLDSGGASGELFF.

This chain uses TRBV10-1 with TRBJ2-7; with no DNA, the TCRdb D assignment of TRBD1 cannot be verified. This CDR3 has 14 residues. Germline lookup yields CDR1 WNHNN and CDR2 SYGVQD (reference sequence). CDR3 sequence: CASSGTGNPYEQYF.

V gene TRBV20-1 combines with J gene TRBJ1-6; absent DNA, TCRdb's TRBD1 call cannot be checked. The germline V gene has CDR1 DFQATT and CDR2 SNEGSKA (reference sequence). The CDR3 runs 15 residues. The CDR3 spells CSASRVDWGNSPLHF.

The rearrangement joins TRBV4-3 to TRBJ1-1. Germline V CDR1 and CDR2: LGHNA, YSLEER. The CDR3 is 14 residues long. CDR3 amino acids: CASSQEPVNTEAFF.